The 22 T cell receptor beta chains reported below all come from one sample, sequenced in a study of CD8 T cells in Susac syndrome. Random hexamers were used to reverse transcribe the RNA input (0.5 to 1 ug). TCRdb re-analysed the immunoSEQ multiplex PCR reads in MiXCR, keeping a single row per CDR3 protein. The sample has 84,000 or so distinct CDR3 sequences; roughly 95% are singletons. The sequencing input was CD8+ T cells from PBMCs. These TCRs come from a human donor with Susac syndrome.

This clonotype was recorded a few times. The rearrangement uses TRBV6-1 and TRBJ1-1; TRBD1 is a possible D gene (5 bases). Germline lookup yields CDR1 MNHNS and CDR2 SASEGT. This CDR3 contains 15 residues. V shed 10 bases and J shed 2 bases, with 20 bases lying between them. The CDR3 sequence is CATHGGGDLNTEAFF. CDR3 in DNA: TGTGCCACCCATGGGGGAGGGGATCTCAACACTGAAGCTTTCTTT.

The genes are TRBV6-2 or TRBV6-3 and TRBJ1-4, with a possible D match to TRBD1 (6 bases). Germline V gene lookup returns CDR1 MNHEY and CDR2 SVGEGT. CDR3 length equals 19 residues. V lost 2 bases and J lost 5, with 24 bases in between. CDR3 amino acids: CASSYGQGTRRTLNEKLFF. For the CDR3, the DNA is TGTGCCAGCAGTTACGGGCAGGGGACGAGGCGGACATTAAATGAAAAACTGTTTTTT.

The chain carries TRBV10-3 and TRBJ2-3; the D gene could be TRBD1 or TRBD2 (5 bases each). The CDR3 spans 12 residues. Per the germline V gene, CDR1 is ENHRY and CDR2 is SYGVKD. Trimming stripped 9 bases from V and 3 bases from J, with 10 bases between. The CDR3 DNA follows: TGTGCCATGTCTTGGGGGACAGATACGCAGTATTTT. Protein product: CAMSWGTDTQYF.

The chain has TRBV2 and TRBJ2-7, with 7 nucleotides matching TRBD2. The CDR3 extends over 14 amino acids. Germline CDR1 SNHLY, CDR2 FYNNEI. V shed 6 bases and J 6 bases; nucleotides not matched to a gene: 11. In DNA, the CDR3 is TGTGCCAGCAGCGAGGAACGGCCTAGCGGCGAGCAGTACTTC. Translation gives CASSEERPSGEQYF.

The V gene is TRBV2, the J gene TRBJ2-7, with a weak D call TRBD1 (6 bases). With 5 bases removed from V and 3 bases from J, the gap between germline ends came to 17 bases. Germline loops: CDR1 SNHLY, CDR2 FYNNEI. The CDR3 sequence is 15 residues long. CDR3 nucleotide sequence: TGTGCCAGCAGTTCCCCGGACAGAGGGATCTACGAGCAGTACGTC. As protein: CASSSPDRGIYEQYV.

V gene TRBV29-1 combines with J gene TRBJ2-3; D is uncertain. V shed 4 bases and J shed 2 bases, with 7 bases lying between them. The CDR3 is 12 residues long. Germline V gene lookup returns CDR1 SQVTM and CDR2 ANQGSEA. CDR3 in DNA: TGCAGCGTTGGACGGGCCACAGATACGCAGTATTTT. Translating gives CSVGRATDTQYF.

The chain carries TRBV14 and TRBJ2-1; 13 bases fit TRBD2. The CDR3 loop spans 18 amino acids. Germline values: CDR1 SGHDN, CDR2 FVKESK. V gave up 3 bases and J gave up 6 bases; unmatched junction bases: 11. The CDR3: CASSHWGLAGNPLNEQFF. The DNA for the CDR3 is TGTGCCAGCAGCCACTGGGGACTAGCGGGAAATCCTCTCAATGAGCAGTTCTTC.

The chain joins TRBV14 to TRBJ2-7; a possible D gene is TRBD1 (6 bases). Looked up from germline, CDR1 is SGHDN and CDR2 is FVKESK. The CDR3 has 14 residues. Trimming left V 5 bases short and J 0 bases short, with 11 bases between. Here the CDR3 DNA reads TGTGCCAGCAGCGAGACAGGCGGCTCCTACGAGCAGTACTTC. Translated: CASSETGGSYEQYF.

V gene TRBV5-1 combines with J gene TRBJ2-7, with 7 nucleotides matching TRBD2. CDR3 length equals 14 residues. V gave up 3 bases and J gave up 5 bases; unmatched junction bases: 8. Germline CDR1 and CDR2: SGHRS and YFSETQ. Here the CDR3 DNA reads TGCGCCAGCAGCTATATTCTCGCGGGGGACGAGCAGTACTTC. It is translated as CASSYILAGDEQYF.

The chain recombines TRBV6-2 or TRBV6-3 with TRBJ1-5; D call uncertain. From germline, CDR1 is MNHEY and CDR2 SVGEGT. This CDR3 has 12 amino acids. Between the trimmed V and J ends, which lost 5 bases and 7 bases, there was a span of 9 bases. The CDR3 sequence: CASSSAHQPQHF. The DNA for the CDR3 is TGTGCCAGCAGTAGCGCCCACCAGCCCCAGCATTTT.

The chain combines TRBV7-9 with TRBJ2-7; 7 bases fit TRBD2. Per the germline V gene, CDR1 is SEHNR and CDR2 is FQNEAQ (reference sequence). J lost 7 bases, V lost 7 bases, and 4 bases had no gene match. The CDR3 covers 11 residues. CDR3 DNA: TGTGCCAGCATGACTAGCAGAGAGCAGTACTTC. Its protein product is CASMTSREQYF.

This clonotype was seen just once. V gene TRBV28 combines with J gene TRBJ1-5; TRBD1 aligns across 8 bases. The V segment lost 5 bases and the J segment 6 bases; nucleotides outside the gene matches: 6. Per germline, CDR1 MDHEN and CDR2 SYDVKM. The CDR3 has 14 residues. The CDR3 sequence: CASSRQGKGQPQHF. CDR3 nucleotides: TGTGCCAGCAGTCGACAGGGGAAGGGTCAGCCCCAGCATTTT.

The chain combines TRBV29-1 with TRBJ2-1, with 9 bases aligning to TRBD1. The V segment lost 3 bases and the J segment 3 bases; nucleotides outside the gene matches: 3. The CDR3 is 14 amino acids. Germline assignment: CDR1 SQVTM and CDR2 ANQGSEA. In DNA form, the CDR3 reads TGCAGCGTTGATGGGACAGGGAACTACAATGAGCAGTTCTTC. Its translation: CSVDGTGNYNEQFF.

This clonotype appeared once. This chain joins TRBV5-1 and TRBJ2-5; D possibly corresponds to TRBD2 (5 bases). V dropped 4 bases and J dropped 5 bases, with 18 bases sitting between them. Germline V gene sequence: CDR1 SGHRS, CDR2 YFSETQ. The CDR3 covers 15 residues. In DNA, the CDR3 is TGCGCCAGCAGCCCCGGGCATGAGGGCTTGGAGACCCAGTACTTC. This sequence encodes CASSPGHEGLETQYF.

The chain links TRBV7-8 to TRBJ2-7, with a possible D match to TRBD1 (5 bases). This CDR3 is built from 12 residues. Trimming removed 1 base from V and 7 bases from J, with 8 bases in between. The germline V gene encodes CDR1 SGHVS and CDR2 FQNEAQ. The CDR3 bases are TGTGCCAGCAGCTTAGTTAGGGGTGAGCAGTACTTC. It is translated as CASSLVRGEQYF.

The J gene is TRBJ2-5, the V gene TRBV29-1; 16 bases line up with TRBD2. The V gene's germline CDR1 is SQVTM and CDR2 ANQGSEA. The CDR3 covers 15 residues. The V and J ends lost 6 bases and 5 bases, in that order; junction bases with no gene match: 6. The CDR3 region is CSVGTSGRGGETQYF. The DNA of the CDR3 is TGCAGCGTGGGGACTAGCGGGAGGGGAGGGGAGACCCAGTACTTC.

This sequence joins TRBV3-1 and TRBJ2-5; a possible D gene is TRBD1 (6 bases). Per the germline V gene, CDR1 is LGHDT and CDR2 is YNNKEL (reference sequence). V was trimmed by 4 bases and J by 2 bases, leaving 8 bases between them. The CDR3 runs to 13 residues. The CDR3, as DNA: TGTGCCAGCAGCCCAGGACAGCAAGAGACCCAGTACTTC. Translating gives CASSPGQQETQYF.

The rearrangement links TRBV12-3 or TRBV12-4 to TRBJ1-6; 7 bases fit TRBD1. This CDR3 has 14 residues. The junction had 2 bases not matched to a gene; V was cut back by 4 bases and J by 5 bases. The CDR3 nucleotides read TGTGCCAGCAGTTGGACAGGCGATAATTCACCCCTCCACTTT. Its translation: CASSWTGDNSPLHF.

The chain is built from TRBV28 and TRBJ1-5, with 7 bases aligning to TRBD1. The germline CDR1 and CDR2 sequences are MDHEN and SYDVKM. The CDR3 is 16 amino acids. V lost 6 bases and J lost 6; bases outside the gene matches: 14. CDR3 region: CASSSLDRDYFQPQHF. The CDR3 DNA sequence: TGTGCCAGCAGCTCCCTCGACAGGGATTATTTTCAGCCCCAGCATTTT.

V gene TRBV5-1 combines with J gene TRBJ2-7; D uncertain. V dropped 0 bases and J dropped 2 bases, with 6 bases sitting between them. Per germline, CDR1 SGHRS and CDR2 YFSETQ. This CDR3 has 13 amino acids. CDR3 coding DNA: TGCGCCAGCAGCTTGGAGCACACCTACGAGCAGTACTTC. Its translation: CASSLEHTYEQYF.

The chain joins TRBV19 to TRBJ1-2, with D unclear. The CDR3 spans 12 residues. Germline V gene data show CDR1 as LNHDA and CDR2 as SQIVND (reference sequence). Trimming shortened V by 8 bases and J by 4 bases, and 11 bases separated the two germline ends. This CDR3 is CASRHLLYGYTF. The CDR3 nucleotides read TGTGCCAGTCGACATCTTCTCTATGGCTACACCTTC.

This sequence joins TRBV29-1 and TRBJ1-5, with D possibly TRBD1 on 5 matching bases. CDR3 length equals 13 residues. The germline gives CDR1 SQVTM, CDR2 ANQGSEA. Between the trimmed V and J ends, which lost 0 bases and 2 bases, there was a span of 5 bases. CDR3 bases: TGCAGCGTTGAAGAGGGGGGCAATCAGCCCCAGCATTTT. Encoded protein: CSVEEGGNQPQHF.